The 25 T cell receptor beta chains below come from one sample, sequenced in a study of immune characterization of retroperitoneal liposarcoma. TCRdb analysed the PCR reads with MiXCR anew, one entry per CDR3 protein. Of several thousand distinct CDR3 sequences listed, around 40% were seen once; the top ten hold about 10%. The sequenced sample consisted of tumor tissue. These receptors originate from a male donor with retroperitoneal liposarcoma.

The V and J genes are TRBV4-2 and TRBJ2-3; D not resolved. The CDR3 contains 15 residues. V was clipped by 0 bases and J by 3 bases, with 10 bases between them. Germline CDR1 is LGHNA and CDR2 is YNFKEQ. CDR3 loop: CASSQDVEGTDTQYF. CDR3 coding DNA: TGTGCCAGCAGCCAAGATGTTGAAGGTACAGATACGCAGTATTTT.

This clonotype occurred a few times. The chain links TRBV10-2 to TRBJ2-3; no firm D call. The germline CDR1 and CDR2 sequences are WSHSY and SAAADI. The CDR3 is 13 amino acids. The V gene lost 2 bases and the J gene lost 4 bases, with 7 bases spanning the gap. The CDR3 nucleotides read TGCGCCAGCAGTGAGACCGAAGCAGATACGCAGTATTTT. Translation: CASSETEADTQYF.

The chain recombines TRBV6-1 with TRBJ1-1; maybe TRBD1 (5 bases). Germline lookup yields CDR1 MNHNS and CDR2 SASEGT. V lost 6 bases and J lost 0, with 11 bases in between. The CDR3 covers 14 residues. The CDR3 DNA sequence: TGTGCCAGCAGGGCCGGGACGGTGAACACTGAAGCTTTCTTT. Amino acid sequence: CASRAGTVNTEAFF.

This sequence joins TRBV6-6 and TRBJ2-5; 8 nucleotides match TRBD1. This CDR3 spans 16 amino acids. V gave up 0 bases and J gave up 2 bases; unmatched junction bases: 5. The germline V gene has CDR1 MNHNY and CDR2 SVGAGI (reference sequence). CDR3 region: CASSYSTGEIQETQYF. The CDR3 region has the DNA TGTGCCAGCAGTTACTCGACAGGGGAGATTCAAGAGACCCAGTACTTC.

This clonotype was seen a handful of times. CDR3 sequence (DNA): TGTGCCAGCAGCCAGGGGGCGCGCAACGAGCAGTTCTTC. It translates to CASSQGARNEQFF. The chain couples TRBV12-3 or TRBV12-4 to TRBJ2-1; 8 bases fit TRBD1. Losses at the gene ends were 6 bases for V and 10 bases for J; bases not matched to a gene: 8. The CDR3 extends over 13 amino acids.

This chain joins TRBV4-1 and TRBJ1-6; D ambiguous. CDR3 length: 17 amino acids. Germline V gene sequence: CDR1 MGHRA, CDR2 YSYEKL. Trimming stripped 1 base from V and 0 bases from J, with 10 bases between. CDR3 region: CASSQVIQSSYNSPLHF. The CDR3 coding sequence is TGCGCCAGCAGCCAAGTTATACAGAGCTCCTATAATTCACCCCTCCACTTT.

The table lists this clonotype with a few counts. The CDR3 nucleotides read TGTGCCAGCAAACTTTCGATACAGGGAGGTGAGCAGTACTTC. Protein sequence: CASKLSIQGGEQYF. The gene calls are TRBV7-6 and TRBJ2-4, with D perhaps matching TRBD1 or TRBD2 (6 bases each). The germline V and J ends were trimmed by 7 bases and 13 bases, with 23 bases remaining between them. This CDR3 region has 14 residues. CDR1 and CDR2 (germline): SGHVS, FNYEAQ.

This chain connects TRBV27 to TRBJ2-5, with D tentatively TRBD1 or TRBD2 (5 bases each). The J call may be faulty, since TRBJ2-7 better matches the DNA end. The CDR3 is 13 amino acids. In germline, CDR1 is MNHEY, CDR2 SMNVEV (reference sequence). CDR3 region: CASSPGAVYEQYF. Written as DNA, the CDR3 is TGTGCCAGCAGTCCCGGGGCGGTCTACGAGCAGTACTTC.

This sequence joins TRBV6-6 and TRBJ1-1, with 7 bases identical to TRBD1. J lost 3 bases, V lost 7 bases, and 8 bases had no gene match. CDR3 length: 14 amino acids. Germline V CDR1 and CDR2: MNHNY, SVGAGI (reference sequence). The CDR3 spells CASIGTGADTEAFF. The DNA for the CDR3 is TGTGCCAGCATTGGAACAGGGGCGGACACTGAAGCTTTCTTT.

This clonotype was seen a few times. The chain is built from TRBV6-8 and TRBJ2-3; D possibly corresponds to TRBD1 (5 bases). The ends were cut back, 2 bases at V and 0 bases at J, with 9 bases in the middle. This CDR3 contains 15 residues. Germline lookup yields CDR1 MNHGY and CDR2 SAAAGT. This chain's CDR3 is CASSYRGSSTDTQYF. The CDR3 bases are TGTGCCAGCAGTTACAGGGGTTCTAGCACAGATACGCAGTATTTT.

The chain uses TRBV12-3 or TRBV12-4 and TRBJ2-1; D is undetermined. This CDR3 contains 15 residues. V was clipped by 6 bases and J by 7 bases, with 19 bases between them. CDR3 sequence (DNA): TGTGCCAGCAGGATGATTGGGGTTAGGTGGAATGAGCAGTTCTTC. Amino acid sequence: CASRMIGVRWNEQFF.

This clonotype was counted at least ten times. The rearrangement links TRBV6-6 to TRBJ2-1; D ambiguous. The DNA matches TRBJ2-7 better at its end, which makes the J call doubtful. Looked up from germline, CDR1 is MNHNY and CDR2 is SVGAGI (reference sequence). The CDR3 runs 11 residues. The CDR3 DNA reads as TGTGCCAGCAGTTACTCGGGGGAGCAGTACTTC. Residues: CASSYSGEQYF.

The chain combines TRBV7-8 with TRBJ2-1; TRBD2 matches at 8 bases. The CDR3 length is 18 residues. CDR1 and CDR2 from the germline V gene are SGHVS and FQNEAQ. V was pared by 5 bases and J by 13 bases, with 25 bases of the junction left unmatched. CDR3 DNA sequence: TGTGCCAGCAGCGCAAATAGGCGGGGGGCCCAGTACCAAGAGACCCAGTTCTTC. Amino acid sequence: CASSANRRGAQYQETQFF. Using reference TRBV7-8 and TRBJ2-1 for the parts outside the CDR3, the full variable domain is GAGVSQSPRYKVAKRGQDVALRCDPISGHVSLFWYQQALGQGPEFLTYFQNEAQLDKSGLPSDRFFAERPEGSVSTLKIQRTQQEDSAVYLCASSANRRGAQYQETQFFGPGTRLTVL.

This clonotype occurred a few times. The chain's CDR3 is CASNWAAGREQYF. The CDR3 DNA reads TGTGCCAGCAATTGGGCGGCCGGGCGCGAGCAGTACTTC. The chain carries TRBV6-9 and TRBJ2-1; no clear D gene. The J call may not be correct, given that the DNA end is closer to TRBJ2-7. CDR1 is MNHGY, CDR2 SVAAGI, per germline. The CDR3 totals 13 residues.

The chain joins TRBV6-6 to TRBJ2-3; TRBD2 matches 9 bases. The J call could be wrong; TRBJ2-1 is a better fit for the DNA end. Germline V lookup: CDR1 MNHNY, CDR2 SVGAGI (reference sequence). CDR3 length: 16 amino acids. The CDR3: CASSPSRSGRSNEQFF. Here the CDR3 DNA reads TGTGCCAGCAGTCCGAGCCGGAGCGGGAGGTCCAATGAGCAGTTCTTC.

The V call is TRBV27, the J call TRBJ1-1; D gene uncertain. The CDR3 covers 11 residues. V lost 7 bases and J lost 7, with 10 bases in between. Germline V gene data show CDR1 as MNHEY and CDR2 as SMNVEV (reference sequence). DNA of the CDR3: TGTGCCAGCAAGAAAAAGGGTGAAGCTTTCTTT. Its translation: CASKKKGEAFF.

As to this clonotype: This may be a read error, as it is one base from a much larger clone. The chain joins TRBV27 to TRBJ2-3, with D unresolved. There are 11 residues in the CDR3. Germline CDR1 is MNHEY and CDR2 is SMNVEV (reference sequence). V was clipped by 5 bases and J by 4 bases, with 4 bases between them. CDR3 protein: CASSPPDTQYF. The CDR3 DNA reads TGTGCCAGCAGTCCTCCAGATACGCAGTATTTT.

V gene TRBV6-1 combines with J gene TRBJ2-1; 12 bases agree with TRBD1. The V segment lost 6 bases and the J segment 7 bases; nucleotides outside the gene matches: 4. The V gene's germline CDR1 is MNHNS and CDR2 SASEGT. The CDR3 runs 14 residues. The DNA for the CDR3 is TGTGCCAGCAGCGGGACAGGGGGCGCAAATGAGCAGTTCTTC. Translated: CASSGTGGANEQFF.

This clonotype was detected a few times. V gene TRBV27 combines with J gene TRBJ2-1; D unresolved. Germline V lookup: CDR1 MNHEY, CDR2 SMNVEV (reference sequence). V dropped 6 bases and J dropped 8 bases, with 8 bases sitting between them. The CDR3 has 11 amino acids. CDR3 sequence reads: CASRVEDEQFF. In DNA, the CDR3 is TGTGCCAGCAGAGTAGAGGATGAGCAGTTCTTC.

V gene TRBV6-6 combines with J gene TRBJ2-3; perhaps TRBD2 as D (6 bases). The CDR3 covers 15 residues. From germline, CDR1 is MNHNY and CDR2 SVGAGI (reference sequence). V was shortened by 2 bases and J by 4 bases, with 13 bases between the two germline ends. The CDR3 spells CASSYGTPGADTQYF. Written as DNA, the CDR3 is TGTGCCAGCAGTTACGGGACTCCGGGGGCAGATACGCAGTATTTT.

Relative to its sample, this clonotype is medium-sized. A much larger clone differs from this one at a single base, so this may be a read error. CDR3 amino acids: CASSLIQLPGETQFF. Written as DNA, the CDR3 is TGTGCCAGCAGCTTAATCCAGCTCCCCGGAGAGACCCAGTTCTTC. The chain has TRBV7-2 and TRBJ2-1; D gene ambiguous. This CDR3 comprises 15 residues. Germline CDR1 reads SGHTA; CDR2 reads FQGNSA. V gave up 2 bases and J gave up 13 bases, with 21 bases separating them.

This clonotype qualifies as large. Mismatch with germline at one junction end may stem from a read error. The chain carries TRBV6-1 and TRBJ2-3, with D perhaps matching TRBD2 (6 bases). Germline CDR1 MNHNS, CDR2 SASEGT. This CDR3 comprises 13 residues. In DNA, the CDR3 is TGTGCCAGCGGAGGGTTAGACGCAGATACGCAATATTTT. Amino acids: CASGGLDADTQYF.

The V call is TRBV7-6, the J call TRBJ1-1; possibly TRBD1 for D (6 bases). Between the trimmed V and J ends, which lost 5 bases and 1 base, there was a span of 11 bases. From germline, CDR1 is SGHVS and CDR2 FNYEAQ. The CDR3 runs 14 residues. DNA of the CDR3: TGTGCCAGCAGCCCTGAGACAGGGAACACTGAAGCTTTCTTT. Its protein product is CASSPETGNTEAFF.

A single count supports this clonotype. The chain combines TRBV6-1 with TRBJ2-5; 15 bases fit TRBD2. The tail of the sequence fits TRBJ2-1 better, so the J call may be wrong. Germline CDR1 MNHNS, CDR2 SASEGT. This CDR3 is 17 amino acids long. CDR3 in amino acids: CASIGLAGGPSYNEQFF. CDR3 nucleotide sequence: TGTGCCAGCATAGGACTAGCGGGAGGGCCTAGTTACAATGAGCAGTTCTTC.

The rearrangement joins TRBV7-2 to TRBJ1-5; D is undetermined. Germline V gene data show CDR1 as SGHTA and CDR2 as FQGNSA. The length of the CDR3 is 13 residues. V was shortened by 1 base and J by 3 bases, with 4 bases between the two germline ends. The DNA of the CDR3 is TGTGCCAGCAGCTTAGACAACAATCAGCCCCAGCATTTT. Protein: CASSLDNNQPQHF.